The TCR beta chain under discussion was sequenced for a study of blood T cell repertoires in COVID-19. Study background: Samples of COVID-19 (acute and convalescent) were obtained from the United States, Italy and Spain. Sample material is recorded as cDNA or gDNA derived from T cells, B-cell-depleted T cells, or PBMCs.

Concerning this clone itself: The sample carries other DNA sequences with the same CDR3.

The CDR3 extends over 11 amino acids. In germline, CDR1 is DFQATT, CDR2 SNEGSKA (reference sequence). Trimming cost V 6 bases and J 5 bases, with 11 bases left between them. As originally analysed: Reference gene primers were amplified, and this amplification served to estimate nucleated cell counts. The table came from immunoSEQ multiplex PCR; TCRdb's copy has only in-frame clones and leaves some out. V, J and clone size were drawn from that table, and D and trimming were deduced from the DNA. Of about 130,000 clones detected, about 79% appear once; the ten largest clones hold about 39%. V gene TRBV20-1 combines with J gene TRBJ2-7; D gene ambiguous. The sample was peripheral blood. The source of this sequence is a man in his forties or fifties with active or convalescent COVID-19. CDR3 sequence: CSASSGHEQYF. In DNA form, the CDR3 reads TGCAGTGCATCATCTGGGCACGAGCAGTACTTC.